What follows are 17 T cell receptor beta chains derived from one specimen sequenced in a study of blood T cell repertoires in COVID-19. Libraries were prepared by immunoSEQ multiplex PCR; TCRdb keeps only in-frame clonotypes and omits some of them. The sample has about 54,000 clones, around 86% seen once. The source material was peripheral blood. These receptor sequences come from a woman in her sixties with acute or convalescent COVID-19.

The chain employs TRBV4-1 and TRBJ2-1; 15 bases map to TRBD2. Per the germline V gene, CDR1 is MGHRA and CDR2 is YSYEKL. The CDR3 runs to 18 residues. V shed 3 bases and J 8 bases; nucleotides not matched to a gene: 11. The CDR3 DNA is TGCGCCAGCAGCCACTACATCGGGACTAGCGGGAGGATCTATGAGCAGTTCTTC. Amino acids: CASSHYIGTSGRIYEQFF.

This chain connects TRBV3-1 (or the pseudogene TRBV3-2) to TRBJ2-7, with D uncertain. Looked up from germline, CDR1 is LGHDT and CDR2 is YNNKEL (reference sequence). This CDR3 spans 13 amino acids. Trimming cost V 1 base and J 4 bases, with 8 bases left between them. CDR3 in amino acids: CASSQGIGYEQYF. The CDR3 coding sequence is TGTGCCAGCAGCCAAGGCATCGGGTACGAGCAGTACTTC.

The V and J genes are TRBV6-5 and TRBJ1-6; TRBD1 agrees at 8 bases. Germline values: CDR1 MNHEY, CDR2 SVGAGI. The CDR3 loop spans 14 amino acids. J was trimmed by 6 bases and V by 11 bases; bases with no gene match: 9. CDR3 amino acids: CAVPGGQVNSPLHF. CDR3 nucleotide sequence: TGTGCCGTCCCAGGGGGACAGGTTAATTCACCCCTCCACTTT.

The V gene is TRBV6-7, the J gene TRBJ2-7; perhaps TRBD2 as D (5 bases). TRBV6-7 is labeled an ORF, and its function is uncertain. CDR3 length equals 14 residues. With 8 bases removed from V and 3 bases from J, the gap between germline ends came to 17 bases. CDR3 DNA sequence: TGTGCCAGCTTTCAGACGGGAAGTCTCTACGAGCAGTACTTC. Amino acid sequence: CASFQTGSLYEQYF.

The chain has TRBV27 and TRBJ1-2; no clear D gene. Per the germline V gene, CDR1 is MNHEY and CDR2 is SMNVEV (reference sequence). This CDR3 contains 14 residues. Between the trimmed V and J ends, which lost 3 bases and 8 bases, there was a span of 16 bases. CDR3: CASSFRSTSGGYTF. Here the CDR3 DNA reads TGTGCCAGCAGTTTCAGGTCTACCTCAGGAGGCTACACCTTC.

In DNA, the CDR3 is TGTGCCAGTAGTTCAGGACAGGCCACTGAAGCTTTCTTT. Translating gives CASSSGQATEAFF. The V gene is TRBV19, the J gene TRBJ1-1; 7 nucleotides align to TRBD1. Germline V gene data show CDR1 as LNHDA and CDR2 as SQIVND (reference sequence). V was pared by 5 bases and J by 4 bases, with 4 bases of the junction left unmatched. The CDR3 has 13 amino acids.

The chain employs TRBV7-8 and TRBJ1-5, with a tentative D call TRBD1 (6 bases). Germline CDR1 and CDR2: SGHVS and FQNEAQ. Trimming took off 1 base at V and 5 bases at J, with 9 bases between the two ends. The CDR3 runs 14 residues. The DNA of the CDR3 is TGTGCCAGCAGCTTAGGGGGGGGCCATCAGCCCCAGCATTTT. Residues: CASSLGGGHQPQHF.

The J gene is TRBJ1-6, the V gene TRBV6-6, with D perhaps matching TRBD1 (5 bases). The CDR3 totals 17 residues. Trimming removed 5 bases at V and 1 base at J, with 15 bases between. Germline-derived CDR1 and CDR2 are MNHNY and SVGAGI (reference sequence). CDR3 loop: CASSPTGEGSYNSPLHF. In nucleotides, the CDR3 is TGTGCCAGCAGTCCTACGGGGGAGGGATCCTATAATTCACCCCTCCACTTT.

J is TRBJ2-3 and V is TRBV2; the match to TRBD2 covers 8 bases. The CDR3 runs to 14 residues. CDR1 is SNHLY, CDR2 FYNNEI, per germline. After removal of 10 bases from V and 2 bases from J, the junction contained 8 bases not matched to a gene. The CDR3 DNA is TGTGCCATCAACAGCGGGAGAACCACAGATACGCAGTATTTT. It is translated as CAINSGRTTDTQYF.

The V call is TRBV20-1, the J call TRBJ2-7; TRBD1 might be the D (5 bases). Germline CDR1 DFQATT, CDR2 SNEGSKA (reference sequence). Trimming left V 0 bases short and J 9 bases short, with 9 bases between. The CDR3 is 11 residues long. CDR3 coding DNA: TGCAGTGCTAGAGATTTAAGGGGGCAGTACTTC. This encodes CSARDLRGQYF.

In its sample, this clone is medium-sized. The rearrangement links TRBV4-1 to TRBJ1-3; tentatively, D is TRBD1 (5 bases). Between the trimmed V and J ends, which lost 4 bases and 4 bases, there was a span of 14 bases. CDR1 MGHRA and CDR2 YSYEKL come from the germline V gene. The CDR3 sequence is 15 residues long. The CDR3, as DNA: TGCGCCAGCAGCCGGGGGGGACTGAGCGGAAACACCATATATTTT. Protein product: CASSRGGLSGNTIYF.

This clone was observed a single time. J is TRBJ1-1 and V is TRBV28; 7 nucleotides match TRBD1. The V and J ends lost 4 bases and 2 bases, in that order; junction bases with no gene match: 7. The CDR3 spans 15 residues. Per germline, CDR1 MDHEN and CDR2 SYDVKM. DNA for the CDR3: TGTGCCAGCAGTTCCTACAGGGGTGGTAACACTGAAGCTTTCTTT. Translating it yields CASSSYRGGNTEAFF.

This clone was seen more than once but under ten times. This sequence joins TRBV21-1 and TRBJ1-1; TRBD1 reflects the table's D call only, with no check against the DNA. TRBV21-1 is a pseudogene segment. The CDR3 consists of 18 residues. The CDR3 nucleotides are TGTGCCAGCAGCAAAAGGGAGGAGACAGGGGGAGCGAACACTGAAGCTTTCTTT. It is translated as CASSKREETGGANTEAFF.

The chain is built from TRBV10-1 and TRBJ2-5, with D perhaps matching TRBD1 (6 bases). The length of the CDR3 is 11 residues. Trimming pared 10 bases from V and 5 bases from J, leaving 11 bases between. Germline CDR1 is WNHNN and CDR2 is SYGVQD (reference sequence). CDR3 amino acids: CATSRGETQYF. CDR3 sequence (DNA): TGCGCCACTTCAAGGGGGGAGACCCAGTACTTC.

The V and J genes are TRBV30 and TRBJ1-1; 8 bases line up with TRBD1. CDR1 GTSNPN and CDR2 SVGIG come from the germline V gene (reference sequence). The junction had 7 bases not matched to a gene; V was cut back by 5 bases and J by 5 bases. This CDR3 spans 13 amino acids. CDR3 nucleotides: TGTGCCTGGGAAACCGACAGGGGTACTGAAGCTTTCTTT. Amino acid sequence: CAWETDRGTEAFF. The full variable domain, with the rest looked up from reference TRBV30 and TRBJ1-1, is SQTIHQWPATLVQPVGSPLSLECTVEGTSNPNLYWYRQAAGRGLQLLFYSVGIGQISSEVPQNLSASRPQDRQFILSSKKLLLSDSGFYLCAWETDRGTEAFFGQGTRLTVV.

The rearrangement joins TRBV19 to TRBJ1-2, with unresolved D. Germline assignment: CDR1 LNHDA and CDR2 SQIVND (reference sequence). With 4 bases removed from V and 2 bases from J, the gap between germline ends came to 14 bases. The CDR3 length is 15 residues. The CDR3 region has the DNA TGTGCCAGTAGTACGGGTAGAGGCCTGAACTATGGCTACACCTTC. Translating gives CASSTGRGLNYGYTF.

This clone appeared a few times. The gene calls are TRBV19 and TRBJ2-3; TRBD2 matches 7 bases. Trimming removed 2 bases from V and 0 bases from J; junction bases left unmatched: 2. Germline loops: CDR1 LNHDA, CDR2 SQIVND (reference sequence). This CDR3 comprises 15 residues. The CDR3 DNA reads as TGTGCCAGTAGTATATGGGGGGGGAGCACAGATACGCAGTATTTT. It encodes CASSIWGGSTDTQYF.